This TCR beta chain comes out of a study of T-cell reconstitution after alpha-beta-depleted transplantation in children. It was with unique molecular identifiers that the TCRbeta library was prepared. From the PCR reads, TCRdb called clonotypes with MiXCR, one entry per CDR3 protein. The table shows about 400,000 distinct CDR3 sequences, with roughly 15% occurring only once. This clonotype was seen more than once but under ten times. Germline loops: CDR1 SGHRS, CDR2 YFSETQ. V lost 0 bases, J lost 4 bases, and 11 bases lay in between. This CDR3 is built from 15 residues. This clonotype was sampled from a boy younger than two who had a stem cell transplant for Wiskott-Aldrich syndrome, so the T cells may come from the graft donor. This chain connects TRBV5-1 to TRBJ2-4; D remains ambiguous. The sample consisted of PBMCs, mostly from graft donor cells, taken 360 days after TCRalphabeta/CD19-depleted stem cell transplant. This chain's CDR3 is CASSLGPIVKNIQYF. The CDR3 nucleotides read TGCGCCAGCAGCTTGGGACCAATTGTTAAAAACATTCAGTACTTC.